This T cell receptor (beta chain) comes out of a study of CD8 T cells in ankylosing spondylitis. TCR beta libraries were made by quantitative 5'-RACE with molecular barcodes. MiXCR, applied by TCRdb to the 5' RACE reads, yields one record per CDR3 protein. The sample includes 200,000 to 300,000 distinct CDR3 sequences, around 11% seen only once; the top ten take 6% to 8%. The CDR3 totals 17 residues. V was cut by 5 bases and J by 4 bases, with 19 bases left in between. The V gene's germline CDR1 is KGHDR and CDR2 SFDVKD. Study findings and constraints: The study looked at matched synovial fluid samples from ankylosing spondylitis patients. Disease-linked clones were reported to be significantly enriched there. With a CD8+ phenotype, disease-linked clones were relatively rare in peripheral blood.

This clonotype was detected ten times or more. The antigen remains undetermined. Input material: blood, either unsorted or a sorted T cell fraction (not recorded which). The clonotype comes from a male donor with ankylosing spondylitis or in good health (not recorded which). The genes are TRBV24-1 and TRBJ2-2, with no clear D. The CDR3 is CATSGPVGDEFTGELFF. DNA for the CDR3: TGTGCCACCAGTGGTCCCGTTGGGGATGAATTCACCGGGGAGCTGTTTTTT.